The 5 T cell receptor beta chains listed next were all sequenced from one sample in a study of early T cells in non-severe SARS-CoV-2 infection. TCRdb analysed the 5' RACE reads with MiXCR anew, one entry per CDR3 protein. This table has 55,000 to 65,000 distinct CDR3 sequences, roughly 9.7% appearing once. The specimen sequenced was whole blood. Receptors were obtained from an adult who was a healthcare worker with PCR-confirmed SARS-CoV-2 infection or an uninfected control (not recorded which).

This clonotype came up a few times. The chain links TRBV10-3 to TRBJ2-3; no clear D gene. V was cut by 5 bases and J by 4 bases, with 10 bases left in between. This CDR3 has 13 residues. Germline CDR1 and CDR2: ENHRY and SYGVKD. CDR3: CAISLRGADTQYF. CDR3 nucleotide sequence: TGTGCCATCAGTTTGCGAGGAGCAGATACGCAGTATTTT.

This clonotype was seen more than once but under ten times. CDR3 bases: TGTGCCAGCAGTTTTTCAGGGGTGAGCACAGATACGCAGTATTTT. Translation gives CASSFSGVSTDTQYF. This sequence joins TRBV28 and TRBJ2-3; a weak D match, TRBD1 (6 bases). There are 15 residues in the CDR3. V was cut by 3 bases and J by 0 bases, with 10 bases left in between. The germline V gene has CDR1 MDHEN and CDR2 SYDVKM. Together with reference TRBV28 and TRBJ2-3, the CDR3 gives the full variable domain: DVKVTQSSRYLVKRTGEKVFLECVQDMDHENMFWYRQDPGLGLRLIYFSYDVKMKEKGDIPEGYSVSREKKERFSLILESASTNQTSMYLCASSFSGVSTDTQYFGPGTRLTVL.

This clonotype has ten or more counts. V usage is TRBV20-1 and J usage is TRBJ2-7, with 9 bases that match TRBD1. The junction had 3 bases not matched to a gene; V was cut back by 3 bases and J by 3 bases. CDR3 length equals 13 residues. CDR1 and CDR2 from the germline V gene are DFQATT and SNEGSKA (reference sequence). CDR3 DNA: TGCAGTGCTAGGGACAGGGGAGTCTACGAGCAGTACTTC. Translation gives CSARDRGVYEQYF.

This clonotype was seen at least ten times. The chain is built from TRBV6-1 and TRBJ2-3; tentative D call: TRBD1 (5 bases). CDR1 is MNHNS, CDR2 SASEGT, per germline. This CDR3 comprises 13 residues. Deletions cut 10 bases from V and 6 bases from J, with 17 bases between. CDR3 DNA: TGTGCCACCGATTTACCAGGGTCCGATACGCAGTATTTT. This encodes CATDLPGSDTQYF.

This clonotype was counted at least ten times. The rearrangement links TRBV20-1 to TRBJ1-1, with D possibly TRBD1 on 5 matching bases. CDR1 is DFQATT, CDR2 SNEGSKA, per germline (reference sequence). Trimming took off 4 bases at V and 0 bases at J, with 12 bases between the two ends. CDR3 length: 14 residues. The chain's CDR3 is CSAKWAGMNTEAFF. The CDR3 DNA reads as TGCAGTGCTAAATGGGCAGGGATGAACACTGAAGCTTTCTTT.